A single sample is the source of the 20 T cell receptor beta chains below, sequenced in a study of T cells in Graves' hyperthyroidism and ophthalmopathy (dated by TCRdb to the late 2010s). Library preparation employed multiplex PCR. The data were produced on an Illumina HiSeq 2000. The TCR beta CDR3 regions were amplified from RNA transcripts. The TCR CDR3 was subjected to a first round of RT-PCR using the HTBI primer set and the Qiagen OneStep RT-PCR kit. The raw public reads went through TCRdb reprocessing: fastp at Q25, MiXCR clone calling, in-frame beta chains kept. Rows are combined by CDR3 protein, so each entry shows the most common genes and DNA. A total of under 750,000 distinct CDR3 sequences appear in this sample, around 20% of them only once. In total, the top ten clones hold about a sixth of the sample. The specimen sequenced was blood. All receptors come from a woman aged 45 to 65 with Graves' hyperthyroidism that later progressed to Graves' ophthalmopathy.

This clonotype has only a few counts. The J gene is TRBJ2-2, the V gene TRBV6-2 or TRBV6-3, with TRBD2 as a possible D gene (7 bases). This CDR3 spans 16 amino acids. Trimming left V 4 bases short and J 4 bases short, with 16 bases between. CDR1 and CDR2 from the germline V gene are MNHEY and SVGEGT. The CDR3 nucleotides are TGTGCCAGCAGTTCCCGGGGCGGGGGCCTCACCGGGGAGCTGTTTTTT. Its protein product is CASSSRGGGLTGELFF.

This clonotype showed up just once. The rearrangement links TRBV29-1 to TRBJ1-2; D remains ambiguous. The V end was cut by 5 bases, the J end by 6 bases, with 10 bases between. The CDR3 loop spans 11 amino acids. Germline V gene sequence: CDR1 SQVTM, CDR2 ANQGSEA. The CDR3 region has the DNA TGCAGCGTTCAGACGACGGATGGCTACACCTTC. It translates to CSVQTTDGYTF.

This clonotype occurred a few times. V gene TRBV7-2 combines with J gene TRBJ2-3; TRBD2 agrees at 8 bases. The CDR3 length is 14 residues. The V and J ends lost 7 bases and 2 bases, in that order; junction bases with no gene match: 5. Germline-derived CDR1 and CDR2 are SGHTA and FQGNSA. CDR3 coding DNA: TGTGCCAGCAAGCGGGGGCCAAACACAGATACGCAGTATTTT. Residues: CASKRGPNTDTQYF.

This clonotype was recorded at least ten times. The chain joins TRBV18 to TRBJ1-1, with unresolved D. The CDR3 totals 16 residues. Germline CDR1 is KGHSH and CDR2 is LQKENI. V lost 3 bases to trimming and J lost 1 base, with 15 bases between them. CDR3 nucleotide sequence: TGTGCCAGCTCACCTATATCGGTCAGATCGAACACTGAAGCTTTCTTT. As protein: CASSPISVRSNTEAFF.

The chain couples TRBV9 to TRBJ2-3; 7 bases agree with TRBD2. V gave up 4 bases and J gave up 0 bases; unmatched junction bases: 14. The CDR3 runs 18 residues. The germline V gene has CDR1 SGDLS and CDR2 YYNGEE. For the CDR3, the DNA is TGTGCCAGCAGCTCGGGGGGTAGCCGGCCTCCTAGCACAGATACGCAGTATTTT. The encoded protein is CASSSGGSRPPSTDTQYF.

This clonotype was recorded many times. The CDR3 coding sequence is TGCAGTGCTAGAGGGGACAGGGAAGGGGGGATTGGGAACACTGAAGCTTTCTTT. Its translation: CSARGDREGGIGNTEAFF. The rearrangement uses TRBV20-1 and TRBJ1-1; 9 nucleotides align to TRBD1. This CDR3 has 18 residues. Germline V gene data show CDR1 as DFQATT and CDR2 as SNEGSKA (reference sequence). V shed 1 base, J shed 1 base, and the junction held 13 bases outside the gene matches.

The chain is built from TRBV9 and TRBJ2-1; the match to TRBD2 covers 15 bases. The length of the CDR3 is 16 residues. V shed 5 bases and J 9 bases; nucleotides not matched to a gene: 9. Looked up from germline, CDR1 is SGDLS and CDR2 is YYNGEE. Here the CDR3 DNA reads TGTGCCAGCAGTTCCGGGACTAGCGGGGGGAGTAGTGAGCAGTTCTTC. Amino acids: CASSSGTSGGSSEQFF.

This chain connects TRBV9 to TRBJ1-1; tentative D call: TRBD1 (5 bases). Germline V gene sequence: CDR1 SGDLS, CDR2 YYNGEE. The CDR3 extends over 16 amino acids. Trimming left V 0 bases short and J 2 bases short, with 14 bases between. This CDR3 reads CASSVDGGGANTEAFF. The DNA of the CDR3 is TGTGCCAGCAGCGTAGATGGTGGGGGAGCTAACACTGAAGCTTTCTTT.

This clonotype was observed a few times. This chain uses TRBV6-6 with TRBJ1-1, with D unclear. CDR1 and CDR2 (germline): MNHNY, SVGAGI (reference sequence). V lost 2 bases, J lost 4 bases, and 5 bases lay in between. The CDR3 runs to 12 residues. The CDR3 spells CASSYVITEAFF. The CDR3 bases are TGTGCCAGCAGTTACGTGATCACTGAAGCTTTCTTT.

This sequence joins TRBV20-1 and TRBJ2-7; D could derive from TRBD1 or TRBD2 (5 bases each). Trimming cost V 8 bases and J 4 bases, with 18 bases left between them. The CDR3 extends over 13 amino acids. Germline CDR1 reads DFQATT; CDR2 reads SNEGSKA (reference sequence). The CDR3 is CSLHVWDEYEQYF. DNA for the CDR3: TGCAGTCTTCACGTCTGGGACGAGTACGAGCAGTACTTC.

In its sample, this clonotype was seen a few times. The V call is TRBV5-1, the J call TRBJ2-1; TRBD2 agrees at 13 bases. V lost 2 bases, J lost 10 bases, and 6 bases stayed unmatched. The germline V gene has CDR1 SGHRS and CDR2 YFSETQ. This CDR3 has 15 residues. The CDR3 region has the DNA TGCGCCAGCAGCTTAAGACTAGCGGGGGGTCAAGAGCAGTTCTTC. It translates to CASSLRLAGGQEQFF.

The table lists this clonotype with many counts. The V and J genes are TRBV5-1 and TRBJ2-1; D unresolved. This CDR3 is built from 17 residues. Germline V gene lookup returns CDR1 SGHRS and CDR2 YFSETQ. V was shortened by 2 bases and J by 8 bases, with 23 bases between the two germline ends. CDR3 in amino acids: CASSLANTPTGFDEQFF. As DNA, the CDR3 is TGCGCCAGCAGCTTAGCGAACACCCCAACCGGGTTCGATGAGCAGTTCTTC.

The sample holds many counts of this clonotype. DNA of the CDR3: TGTGCCAGCAACGGGGCCGCGGTCGTTAACACTGAAGCTTTCTTT. Its protein product is CASNGAAVVNTEAFF. The chain uses TRBV6-1 and TRBJ1-1, with D tentatively TRBD1 (5 bases). V lost 7 bases to trimming and J lost 2 bases, with 17 bases between them. CDR3 length: 15 amino acids. Germline CDR1 MNHNS, CDR2 SASEGT.

This clonotype has only a few counts. This rearrangement joins TRBV6-1 to TRBJ1-1, with D tentatively TRBD1 (5 bases). Germline V gene lookup returns CDR1 MNHNS and CDR2 SASEGT. The CDR3 has 13 amino acids. Trimming cost V 6 bases and J 5 bases, with 13 bases left between them. The DNA for the CDR3 is TGTGCCAGCAGGGATACCCGGGGGACTGAAGCTTTCTTT. Translating gives CASRDTRGTEAFF.

This clonotype appeared many times. The chain joins TRBV20-1 to TRBJ2-3; 8 bases fit TRBD2. V was pared by 1 base and J by 6 bases, with 6 bases of the junction left unmatched. The CDR3 has 14 residues. The germline V gene encodes CDR1 DFQATT and CDR2 SNEGSKA (reference sequence). CDR3 residues: CSARVTGGRDTQYF. The DNA of the CDR3 is TGCAGTGCTAGAGTTACGGGGGGGCGGGATACGCAGTATTTT.

The rearrangement uses TRBV7-3 and TRBJ2-3; 8 bases line up with TRBD2. Germline-derived CDR1 and CDR2 are SGHTA and FQGTGA. The V segment lost 4 bases and the J segment 5 bases; nucleotides outside the gene matches: 8. The CDR3 covers 15 residues. The CDR3: CASSSTSEVEDTQYF. CDR3 sequence (DNA): TGTGCCAGCAGCTCGACTAGCGAAGTAGAAGATACGCAGTATTTT.

The chain couples TRBV24-1 to TRBJ1-5; D is uncertain. This CDR3 has 16 amino acids. Trimming removed 5 bases at V and 2 bases at J, with 15 bases between. The V gene's germline CDR1 is KGHDR and CDR2 SFDVKD. CDR3 residues: CATSVAGGVRNQPQHF. CDR3 DNA: TGTGCCACCAGTGTTGCGGGAGGTGTCCGCAATCAGCCCCAGCATTTT.

A few counts support this clonotype. This sequence joins TRBV6-2 or TRBV6-3 and TRBJ2-2; 9 nucleotides align to TRBD2. The CDR3 sequence is 14 residues long. J was trimmed by 3 bases and V by 9 bases; bases with no gene match: 5. Germline values: CDR1 MNHEY, CDR2 SVGEGT. DNA of the CDR3: TGTGCCAGTAAGGGACTAGCCGACACCGGGGAGCTGTTTTTT. This translates into CASKGLADTGELFF.

This clonotype turned up a few times. V is TRBV5-1 and J is TRBJ1-2, with 12 bases fitting TRBD1. This CDR3 has 17 amino acids. V gave up 4 bases and J gave up 7 bases; unmatched junction bases: 14. The germline V gene has CDR1 SGHRS and CDR2 YFSETQ. The CDR3 nucleotides are TGCGCCAGCAGCCCGGCCCCAGGGACAGGGGGCGGGGTTGGCTACACCTTC. This gives the protein CASSPAPGTGGGVGYTF.

This clonotype was counted between two and nine times. The chain couples TRBV19 to TRBJ1-2, with D maybe TRBD1 (6 bases). The V and J ends lost 5 bases and 9 bases respectively, with 19 bases between them. This CDR3 is 14 amino acids long. The germline V gene encodes CDR1 LNHDA and CDR2 SQIVND (reference sequence). CDR3 residues: CASSSPWGGQSYTF. The CDR3, as DNA: TGTGCCAGTAGTTCCCCCTGGGGGGGCCAGAGCTACACCTTC.